The T cell receptor (beta chain) under discussion was sequenced for a study of OX40 agonist ivuxolimab in advanced cancers. About the study: Patients received intravenous ivuxolimab every 2 weeks at 0.01 to 10 mg/kg. Three patients showed partial responses: one hepatocellular carcinoma and two cutaneous melanoma cases.

Only in-frame clones appear in the TCRdb table, and some are missing; sequencing was by immunoSEQ multiplex PCR. In the table there are 50,000 or so clones, around 77% of which are singletons. Study results and limitations: Dose levels from 0.1 to 3.0 mg/kg saw CD4+ and CD8+ blood T cells expand clonally by week 6.

A remark on this clone: Its antigen is undetermined.

Trimming left V 0 bases short and J 3 bases short, with 6 bases between. Germline CDR1 LGHNA, CDR2 YNFKEQ. CDR3 size: 14 residues. This sequence was found in an adult with an advanced solid tumor such as melanoma, head and neck, liver or kidney cancer. The J gene is TRBJ2-1, the V gene TRBV4-2; D gene ambiguous. Sequenced material: CD4+ or CD8+ T cells sorted from blood, taken in a trial of the OX40 agonist ivuxolimab. The CDR3 nucleotides read TGTGCCAGCAGCCAAGATATAAACTACAATGAGCAGTTCTTC. It encodes CASSQDINYNEQFF.